One sample yielded the 18 T cell receptor beta chains listed below, sequenced in a study of blood T cells in healthy people across ages. A J-beta primer mix and a sample-barcoded 5' primer were used in a second PCR of about 7 to 12 cycles. TCRdb re-called the 5' RACE reads with MiXCR, one entry per CDR3 protein. The sample consists of 600,000 to 800,000 distinct CDR3 sequences, roughly 21% of them appearing once. Source material: blood. These receptors all come from a man between 65 and 80 years old in good health.

This clonotype has just a few counts. The J gene is TRBJ2-7, the V gene TRBV7-9, with 8 bases aligning to TRBD2. J was trimmed by 5 bases and V by 5 bases; bases with no gene match: 5. Germline CDR1 SEHNR, CDR2 FQNEAQ (reference sequence). There are 13 residues in the CDR3. Written as DNA, the CDR3 is TGTGCCAGCAGCCCCAGCGGGGGTAACGAGCAGTACTTC. Translating gives CASSPSGGNEQYF.

The V gene is TRBV5-1, the J gene TRBJ1-2, with D possibly TRBD1 on 5 matching bases. V was shortened by 0 bases and J by 4 bases, with 13 bases between the two germline ends. CDR1 SGHRS and CDR2 YFSETQ come from the germline V gene. The CDR3 sequence is 15 residues long. The CDR3 DNA follows: TGCGCCAGCAGCTTGGTTGCCACAGGACGCTATGGCTACACCTTC. Translating gives CASSLVATGRYGYTF.

This clonotype was found a few times. Mismatch with germline at one junction end may stem from a read error. This chain links TRBV7-7 with TRBJ2-2; 14 bases agree with TRBD2. The CDR3 is made up of 20 amino acids. Germline values: CDR1 SSHAT, CDR2 FNYEAQ (reference sequence). The CDR3 DNA follows: TGTGCTAGCAGCTTAGCCGCCTCCGGGACTAGCGGGAGTCCTACCGGGGAGCTGTTTTTT. This translates into CASSLAASGTSGSPTGELFF.

This clonotype was detected a few times. The DNA of the CDR3 is TGTGCCAGCTGGATCGATCTTGGCGAGCAGTTCTTC. Translation: CASWIDLGEQFF. The chain employs TRBV6-5 and TRBJ2-1, with no clear D. From germline, CDR1 is MNHEY and CDR2 SVGAGI. Trimming removed 8 bases at V and 10 bases at J, with 15 bases between. The CDR3 is 12 residues long.

This clonotype was seen repeatedly, ten times or more. This chain joins TRBV7-2 and TRBJ2-5; no reliable D call. The DNA end favors TRBJ2-1, so the J call may be wrong. CDR1 and CDR2 (germline): SGHTA, FQGNSA. CDR3 length: 11 amino acids. CDR3 DNA sequence: TGTGCCAGCAGCGATAGCATTAAGCAGTTCTTC. This gives the protein CASSDSIKQFF.

The genes are TRBV20-1 and TRBJ1-5; D is unresolved. V lost 6 bases and J 3 bases, leaving 9 bases between the germline ends. Germline V gene data show CDR1 as DFQATT and CDR2 as SNEGSKA (reference sequence). The CDR3 is made up of 12 amino acids. CDR3 bases: TGCAGTGCATCACAGAACAATCAGCCCCAGCATTTT. It encodes CSASQNNQPQHF.

This clonotype was seen a handful of times. The J gene is TRBJ2-4, the V gene TRBV28; 10 bases match TRBD1. The CDR3 has 16 residues. Germline V gene lookup returns CDR1 MDHEN and CDR2 SYDVKM. Unmatched junction bases numbered 3, after V lost 4 bases and J lost 0 bases. In DNA, the CDR3 is TGTGCCAGCAGTTCGACAGGGGGCTTAGCCAAAAACATTCAGTACTTC. Amino acid sequence: CASSSTGGLAKNIQYF.

This chain connects TRBV20-1 to TRBJ2-6; TRBD2 agrees at 7 bases. J gave up 2 bases and V 5 bases, and 6 bases lay outside the gene matches. In germline, CDR1 is DFQATT, CDR2 SNEGSKA (reference sequence). This CDR3 comprises 15 residues. Here the CDR3 DNA reads TGCAGTGCTCCTCAAGCGGGAACTGGGGCCAACGTCCTGACTTTC. As protein: CSAPQAGTGANVLTF.

The V call is TRBV28, the J call TRBJ2-3, with D unclear. The CDR3 is 12 residues long. With 0 bases removed from V and 6 bases from J, the gap between germline ends came to 4 bases. Germline CDR1 is MDHEN and CDR2 is SYDVKM. The CDR3 sequence is CASSLWRDTQYF. In DNA form, the CDR3 reads TGTGCCAGCAGTTTATGGAGGGATACGCAGTATTTT.

This clonotype was seen only a few times. This chain uses TRBV6-5 with TRBJ2-1; TRBD1 agrees at 7 bases. The germline V gene encodes CDR1 MNHEY and CDR2 SVGAGI. The length of the CDR3 is 17 residues. V shed 6 bases, J shed 5 bases, and the junction held 16 bases outside the gene matches. DNA of the CDR3: TGTGCCAGCAGGGATGGAGCGACAGGGAAGGCCAACAATGAGCAGTTCTTC. Encoded protein: CASRDGATGKANNEQFF.

This clonotype was seen a few times. The chain couples TRBV20-1 to TRBJ2-1; TRBD2 matches at 7 bases. V shed 0 bases and J 3 bases; nucleotides not matched to a gene: 8. Germline V gene lookup returns CDR1 DFQATT and CDR2 SNEGSKA (reference sequence). This CDR3 contains 16 residues. CDR3 coding DNA: TGCAGTGCTAGAGATCATTCAGCGGGATACTACAATGAGCAGTTCTTC. Protein: CSARDHSAGYYNEQFF.

A note on this clonotype: One base away lies a much larger clone, so this may be a sequencing read error. The chain combines TRBV27 with TRBJ2-1; TRBD1 might be the D (5 bases). The end of the DNA is better explained by TRBJ2-7, so the J call may be wrong. This CDR3 spans 11 amino acids. Germline assignment: CDR1 MNHEY and CDR2 SMNVEV (reference sequence). The CDR3 bases are TGTGCCAGCAGTTTAGGGGCCGAGCAGTACTTC. Its translation: CASSLGAEQYF.

This chain links TRBV12-3 or TRBV12-4 with TRBJ1-2; tentatively, D is TRBD1 (6 bases). The CDR3 totals 14 residues. V lost 2 bases and J 4 bases, leaving 11 bases between the germline ends. CDR3 in DNA: TGTGCCAGCAGTTTAACAGGGAGGGCCTATGGCTACACCTTC. As protein: CASSLTGRAYGYTF.

Concerning this clonotype: This may be a read error: a much more frequent sequence differs by one nucleotide. The chain has TRBV29-1 and TRBJ2-1; D not resolved. The CDR3 totals 12 residues. Trimming took off 2 bases at V and 5 bases at J, with 7 bases between the two ends. Germline V gene sequence: CDR1 SQVTM, CDR2 ANQGSEA. CDR3 sequence: CSVERPNNEQFF. The CDR3 DNA is TGCAGCGTTGAAAGGCCCAACAATGAGCAGTTCTTC.

The rearrangement uses TRBV29-1 and TRBJ1-4; 9 nucleotides line up with TRBD1. The CDR3 contains 14 residues. V was pared by 6 bases and J by 5 bases, with 7 bases of the junction left unmatched. The germline gives CDR1 SQVTM, CDR2 ANQGSEA. The CDR3 DNA reads TGCAGCGTGGAACTGACAGGGGGAAATGAAAAACTGTTTTTT. It codes for CSVELTGGNEKLFF.

This clonotype was counted a few times. The chain uses TRBV15 and TRBJ2-4, with TRBD2 identical over 7 bases. CDR3 length: 16 residues. In germline, CDR1 is LNHNV, CDR2 YYDKDF (reference sequence). Trimming took 8 bases from V and 6 from J; bases not matched to a gene: 16. The CDR3 loop is CATRVMGEGQRNIQYF. In DNA, the CDR3 is TGTGCCACCCGGGTAATGGGGGAGGGCCAAAGAAACATTCAGTACTTC.

This clonotype showed up just a few times. This rearrangement joins TRBV7-2 to TRBJ2-7; D uncertain. The germline V gene has CDR1 SGHTA and CDR2 FQGNSA. V was trimmed by 2 bases and J by 0 bases, leaving 8 bases between them. This CDR3 spans 14 amino acids. Here the CDR3 DNA reads TGTGCCAGCAGCTTATTCGACGACTCCTACGAGCAGTACTTC. Its protein is CASSLFDDSYEQYF. The entire variable domain, with the rest obtained from reference TRBV7-2 and TRBJ2-7, is as follows: GAGVSQSPSNKVTEKGKDVELRCDPISGHTALYWYRQSLGQGLEFLIYFQGNSAPDKSGLPSDRFSAERTGGSVSTLTIQRTQQEDSAVYLCASSLFDDSYEQYFGPGTRLTVT.

The J gene is TRBJ1-3, the V gene TRBV28; D is ambiguous. The CDR3 sequence is 15 residues long. The V end lost 7 bases, the J end lost 0 bases, and 13 bases lay between the germline ends. CDR1 is MDHEN, CDR2 SYDVKM, per germline. The CDR3, as DNA: TGTGCCAGCACAAGCGTTCCCGTCTCTGGAAACACCATATATTTT. Translating gives CASTSVPVSGNTIYF.